This paragraph reports one T cell receptor beta chain. This table comes from immunoSEQ multiplex PCR, and its TCRdb copy is limited to in-frame clones, with some not included. The table lists 150,000 to 170,000 clones, approximately 80% of them singletons, with 9% to 14% in the top ten. V lost 4 bases, J lost 7 bases, and 7 bases stayed unmatched. Germline CDR1 KGHSH, CDR2 LQKENI. The CDR3 runs to 14 residues. The data were taken from a study of blood T cell repertoires in COVID-19. The sequencing input was peripheral blood. V gene TRBV18 combines with J gene TRBJ1-5; TRBD1 matches 7 bases. The TCR sequence derives from a woman aged 60 to 75 with COVID-19, enrolled during active disease. CDR3 nucleotides: TGTGCCAGCTCACGAAACAGGGGTGAGCAGCCCCAGCATTTT. This translates into CASSRNRGEQPQHF.